This T cell receptor (beta chain) was found in a study of T cell responses to AZD1222 COVID-19 vaccine. General study results and limits: Of spike-specific TCRs, nearly half reportedly target regions left unmutated in variants. Baseline serostatus was positive in only six AZD1222 recipients.

With regard to this clone: Its matching antigen is unknown.

CDR1 is KGHSH, CDR2 LQKENI, per germline. This CDR3 has 13 amino acids. V gave up 2 bases and J gave up 3 bases, with 8 bases separating them. Clones were read by immunoSEQ multiplex PCR, and TCRdb kept only the in-frame ones, dropping some. The data contain roughly 150,000 clones, roughly 92% of them singletons. This receptor was taken from an adult in good health. The specimen comprised peripheral blood, sampled on day 0 of AZD1222 vaccination. This chain links TRBV18 with TRBJ2-7, with unresolved D. The CDR3 loop is CASSPARIYEQYF. In DNA, the CDR3 is TGTGCCAGCTCACCAGCGCGGATCTACGAGCAGTACTTC.